What follows is one T cell receptor (beta chain) and its context. The antigen is not known. The data were taken from a study of T cell responses to AZD1222 COVID-19 vaccine. Study-level findings and limits: Dominant at 160-218 and 743-854, vaccine-associated CD4 TCRs also spanned spike.

Using immunoSEQ multiplex PCR, the repertoire was profiled, and TCRdb retains in-frame clones only, with some absent. The repertoire holds under 25,000 clones, with approximately 81% as singletons. This sample comprised peripheral blood, obtained 28 days after the second AZD1222 dose. This TCR was recovered from an adult who received the AZD1222 COVID-19 vaccine.

The CDR3 protein is CASSPKGTTNEKLFF. CDR3 DNA: TGTGCCAGCAGCCCCAAGGGGACAACTAATGAAAAACTGTTTTTT. V and J are TRBV3-1 (or the pseudogene TRBV3-2) and TRBJ1-4; possible D gene TRBD1, 5 bases. Germline CDR1 reads LGHDT; CDR2 reads YNNKEL (reference sequence). The ends were cut back, 4 bases at V and 0 bases at J, with 9 bases in the middle. This CDR3 has 15 residues.